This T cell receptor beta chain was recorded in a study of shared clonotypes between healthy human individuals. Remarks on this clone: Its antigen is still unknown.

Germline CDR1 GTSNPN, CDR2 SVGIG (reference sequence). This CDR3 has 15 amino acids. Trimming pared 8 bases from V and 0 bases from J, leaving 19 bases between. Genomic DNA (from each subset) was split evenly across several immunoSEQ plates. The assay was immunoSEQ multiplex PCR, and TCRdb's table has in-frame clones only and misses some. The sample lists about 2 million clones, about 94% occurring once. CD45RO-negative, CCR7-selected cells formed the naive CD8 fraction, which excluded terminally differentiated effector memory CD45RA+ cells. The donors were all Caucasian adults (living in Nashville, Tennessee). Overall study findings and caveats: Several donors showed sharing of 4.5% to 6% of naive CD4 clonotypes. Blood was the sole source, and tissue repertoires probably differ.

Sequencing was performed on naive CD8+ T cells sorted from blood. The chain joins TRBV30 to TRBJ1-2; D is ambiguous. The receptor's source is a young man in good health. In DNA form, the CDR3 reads TGTGCCCGGAACGACGAGGGCCCTGCTAACTATGGCTACACCTTC. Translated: CARNDEGPANYGYTF. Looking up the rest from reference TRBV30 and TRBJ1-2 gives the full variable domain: SQTIHQWPATLVQPVGSPLSLECTVEGTSNPNLYWYRQAAGRGLQLLFYSVGIGQISSEVPQNLSASRPQDRQFILSSKKLLLSDSGFYLCARNDEGPANYGYTFGSGTRLTVV.